Listed below are T cell receptor beta chains from one sample, sequenced in a study of CD8 T cells in Susac syndrome. Each CDR3 protein gets one entry after TCRdb re-called the immunoSEQ multiplex PCR reads with MiXCR. The sample contains about 130,000 distinct CDR3 sequences, roughly 94% of which appear only once. The sequencing input was CD4+ T cells from PBMCs. Every receptor here comes from a human donor with multiple sclerosis. CDR3s include the opening cysteine and the closing phenylalanine or tryptophan. A D gene is named only where the DNA matches it firmly. Clone size appears in some rows only: once, few, many, or a class for an expanded clone.

>-|TRBJ1-5|TRBV19|-|13
CASHLQLNQPQHF
TGTGCCAGTCACCTGCAGCTCAATCAGCCCCAGCATTTT
>-|TRBJ2-7|TRBV7-9|-|13
CASRSWTAYEQYF
TGTGCCAGCAGAAGTTGGACAGCTTACGAGCAGTACTTC
>-|TRBJ2-3|TRBV20-1|TRBD2|16
CSASGTSGGGLDTQYF
TGCAGTGCTAGTGGGACTAGCGGGGGGGGTCTCGATACGCAGTATTTT
>-|TRBJ2-7|TRBV30|TRBD1|13
CAFGGDRDYEQYF
TGTGCCTTTGGCGGGGACAGGGACTACGAGCAGTACTTC
>-|TRBJ2-5|TRBV7-2|TRBD1|14
CASSFQQGLETQYF
TGTGCCAGCAGCTTTCAACAGGGGCTAGAGACCCAGTACTTC
>-|TRBJ2-1|TRBV12-3/TRBV12-4|TRBD2|15
CASSRSGSRRNEQFF
TGTGCCAGCAGTCGTAGCGGGAGTCGGCGCAATGAGCAGTTCTTC
>-|TRBJ1-6|TRBV5-6|-|14
CASSFELSGSPLHF
TGTGCCAGCAGCTTTGAGTTATCCGGTTCACCCCTCCACTTT
>-|TRBJ2-3|TRBV5-1|-|14
CASSLAGQTDTQYF
TGCGCCAGCAGCTTGGCTGGACAGACAGATACGCAGTATTTT
>-|TRBJ2-2|TRBV9|-|12
CASSKYGGELFF
TGTGCCAGCAGCAAATACGGCGGGGAGCTGTTTTTT
>-|TRBJ1-2|TRBV12-3/TRBV12-4|-|13
CASSLEVDYGYTF
TGTGCCAGCAGCCTAGAGGTTGACTATGGCTACACCTTC
>once|TRBJ1-1|TRBV20-1|-|13
CSLIVPTNTEAFF
TGCAGTTTAATCGTCCCCACGAACACTGAAGCTTTCTTT
>once|TRBJ1-3|TRBV20-1|-|13
CSASAGVGNTIYF
TGCAGTGCTAGTGCAGGGGTCGGAAACACCATATATTTT
>-|TRBJ2-2|TRBV7-9|TRBD1|15
CASSSRQGADGELFF
TGTGCCAGCAGTTCCCGACAGGGGGCCGACGGGGAGCTGTTTTTT
>-|TRBJ1-2|TRBV14|-|14
CASSQVGSFGGYTF
TGTGCCAGCAGCCAAGTCGGATCTTTCGGGGGCTACACCTTC
>-|TRBJ2-4|TRBV19|-|15
CASSPSGLGKNIQYF
TGTGCCAGTAGTCCTTCGGGACTCGGCAAAAACATTCAGTACTTC
>-|TRBJ2-7|TRBV13|-|15
CASSSGRPPSGEQYF
TGTGCCAGCAGCTCCGGGCGACCGCCTTCGGGGGAGCAGTACTTC
>-|TRBJ1-6|TRBV19|-|14
CASRQSSYNSPLHF
TGTGCCAGTAGACAGAGCTCCTATAATTCACCCCTCCACTTT
>-|TRBJ1-2|TRBV10-3|-|15
CAISPMDGGGSGYTF
TGTGCCATCAGTCCTATGGACGGGGGGGGCAGTGGCTACACCTTC
>-|TRBJ1-1|TRBV3-1|-|14
CASSQVGLTGEAFF
TGTGCCAGCAGCCAAGTTGGATTGACAGGAGAAGCTTTCTTT
>-|TRBJ2-3|TRBV11-2|TRBD2|16
CASSYTSGIGSDTQYF
TGTGCCAGCAGCTACACCAGCGGGATAGGGTCAGATACGCAGTATTTT
>-|TRBJ2-3|TRBV30|-|11
CAWSAGDTQYF
TGTGCCTGGAGTGCGGGGGATACGCAGTATTTT
>-|TRBJ1-2|TRBV2|-|11
CASSETVGYTF
TGTGCCAGCAGTGAGACAGTTGGCTACACCTTC
>-|TRBJ2-1|TRBV9|TRBD2|17
CASSVLAGELSYNEQFF
TGTGCCAGCAGCGTACTAGCGGGGGAGCTCTCCTACAATGAGCAGTTCTTC
>-|TRBJ1-1|TRBV7-2|-|15
CASSRDSLMNTEAFF
TGTGCCAGCAGCCGAGACAGCCTTATGAACACTGAAGCTTTCTTT
>-|TRBJ1-2|TRBV2|-|14
CASSSDDSNYGYTF
TGTGCCAGCAGCTCCGACGATTCTAACTATGGCTACACCTTC
>-|TRBJ2-7|TRBV6-6|-|12
CASTSETYEQYF
TGTGCCAGCACTAGCGAGACCTACGAGCAGTACTTC
>-|TRBJ1-2|TRBV7-2|TRBD1|16
CASSLGGDRANYGYTF
TGTGCCAGCAGCTTAGGCGGGGACAGGGCTAACTATGGCTACACCTTC
>-|TRBJ2-3|TRBV30|-|11
CAWSEQGARYF
TGTGCCTGGAGCGAACAGGGTGCGCGGTATTTT
>-|TRBJ2-7|TRBV3-1|TRBD1|14
CASSQTGTGYEQYF
TGTGCCAGCAGCCAGACCGGGACAGGGTACGAGCAGTACTTC